Listed here are 9 T cell receptor beta chains from one sample, sequenced in a study of blood T cell repertoires in COVID-19. Produced via immunoSEQ multiplex PCR; TCRdb's table is partial and in-frame only. This table has nearly 200,000 clones, about 89% appearing once. The sample comprised PBMCs or T cells enriched from blood (not recorded which). The receptor source for this set is a woman younger than 35 who had recovered from COVID-19.

The V call is TRBV28, the J call TRBJ1-5, with 7 nucleotides matching TRBD1. This CDR3 is built from 14 residues. Germline V gene data show CDR1 as MDHEN and CDR2 as SYDVKM. With V trimmed by 3 bases and J by 7 bases, 6 bases remained unmatched. The CDR3 reads CASSFDRELQPQHF. CDR3 DNA sequence: TGTGCCAGCAGTTTTGACAGGGAACTCCAGCCCCAGCATTTT.

The chain links TRBV7-9 to TRBJ1-1; D uncertain. The CDR3 runs to 13 residues. Germline values: CDR1 SEHNR, CDR2 FQNEAQ (reference sequence). V gave up 6 bases and J gave up 7 bases, with 15 bases separating them. The CDR3 region has the DNA TGTGCCAGCAGTCCGGGTCCGACGATTGAAGCTTTCTTT. The encoded protein is CASSPGPTIEAFF. Full variable domain (outside the CDR3, taken from reference TRBV7-9 and TRBJ1-1): DTGVSQNPRHKITKRGQNVTFRCDPISEHNRLYWYRQTLGQGPEFLTYFQNEAQLEKSRLLSDRFSAERPKGSFSTLEIQRTEQGDSAMYLCASSPGPTIEAFFGQGTRLTVV.

The count of this clone is one. The V and J genes are TRBV18 and TRBJ2-7; weak D call: TRBD2 (6 bases). The V gene's germline CDR1 is KGHSH and CDR2 LQKENI. Trimming cost V 10 bases and J 3 bases, with 19 bases left between them. The CDR3 has 14 residues. The CDR3 spells CATGRDSSGYEQYF. CDR3 DNA: TGTGCCACCGGACGGGACTCATCCGGCTACGAGCAGTACTTC.

CDR3 protein: CASSRGQLNTGELFF. The CDR3 DNA reads as TGTGCCAGCAGTCGGGGACAGCTCAACACCGGGGAGCTGTTTTTT. The chain links TRBV28 to TRBJ2-2, with 7 bases fitting TRBD1. The CDR3 covers 15 residues. Trimming removed 5 bases from V and 2 bases from J; junction bases left unmatched: 5. CDR1 and CDR2 from the germline V gene are MDHEN and SYDVKM.

The genes are TRBV5-1 and TRBJ2-1, with TRBD2 identical over 8 bases. J lost 8 bases, V lost 0 bases, and 1 base had no gene match. CDR1 is SGHRS, CDR2 YFSETQ, per germline. The length of the CDR3 is 13 residues. The CDR3 sequence is CASSLGAGDEQFF. DNA of the CDR3: TGCGCCAGCAGCTTGGGAGCGGGGGATGAGCAGTTCTTC.

V and J are TRBV11-3 and TRBJ2-7; 8 positions match TRBD1. CDR1 and CDR2 from the germline V gene are SGHNT and YENEEA. V was clipped by 5 bases and J by 7 bases; unmatched bases: 7. CDR3 length: 13 amino acids. CDR3 sequence (DNA): TGTGCCAGCAGCGTCTGGACAGGGAAAGAGCAGTACTTC. Translation: CASSVWTGKEQYF.

The chain carries TRBV4-1 and TRBJ1-1; D not certain. The CDR3 is made up of 15 amino acids. The germline CDR1 and CDR2 sequences are MGHRA and YSYEKL. V gave up 6 bases and J gave up 3 bases, with 17 bases separating them. DNA for the CDR3: TGCGCCAGCAGTCGGTGGAGGGCGCCGGACACTGAAGCTTTCTTT. It yields the protein CASSRWRAPDTEAFF.

This chain joins TRBV2 and TRBJ2-5; D not resolved. The CDR3 runs 14 residues. V gave up 4 bases and J gave up 4 bases, with 13 bases separating them. Germline CDR1 is SNHLY and CDR2 is FYNNEI. CDR3 DNA sequence: TGTGCCAGCAGTGGACTGGCATTGGTAGAGACCCAGTACTTC. Translated, it gives CASSGLALVETQYF.

The genes are TRBV6-5 and TRBJ1-2; D may be TRBD1 (6 bases). This CDR3 contains 15 residues. The V gene's germline CDR1 is MNHEY and CDR2 SVGAGI. Trimming took off 7 bases at V and 2 bases at J, with 17 bases between the two ends. CDR3: CASTTSRGTNYGYTF. The CDR3 DNA reads as TGTGCCAGCACTACTTCGAGGGGGACCAACTATGGCTACACCTTC.